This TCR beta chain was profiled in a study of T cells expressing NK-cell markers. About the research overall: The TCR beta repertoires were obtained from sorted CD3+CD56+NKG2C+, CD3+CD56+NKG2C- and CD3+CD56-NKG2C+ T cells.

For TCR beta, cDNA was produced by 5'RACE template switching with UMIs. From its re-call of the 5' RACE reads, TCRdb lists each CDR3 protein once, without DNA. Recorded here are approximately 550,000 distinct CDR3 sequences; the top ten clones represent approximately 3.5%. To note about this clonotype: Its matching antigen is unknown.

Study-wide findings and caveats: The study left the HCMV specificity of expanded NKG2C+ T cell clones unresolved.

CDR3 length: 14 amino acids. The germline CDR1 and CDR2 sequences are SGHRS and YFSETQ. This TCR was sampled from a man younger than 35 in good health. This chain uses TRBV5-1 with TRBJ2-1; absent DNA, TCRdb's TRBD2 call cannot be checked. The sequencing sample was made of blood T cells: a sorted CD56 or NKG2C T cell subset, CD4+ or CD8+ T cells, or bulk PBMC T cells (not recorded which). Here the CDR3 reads CASTPGLSYNEQFF. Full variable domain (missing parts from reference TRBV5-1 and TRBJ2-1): KAGVTQTPRYLIKTRGQQVTLSCSPISGHRSVSWYQQTPGQGLQFLFEYFSETQRNKGNFPGRFSGRQFSNSRSEMNVSTLELGDSALYLCASTPGLSYNEQFFGPGTRLTVL.